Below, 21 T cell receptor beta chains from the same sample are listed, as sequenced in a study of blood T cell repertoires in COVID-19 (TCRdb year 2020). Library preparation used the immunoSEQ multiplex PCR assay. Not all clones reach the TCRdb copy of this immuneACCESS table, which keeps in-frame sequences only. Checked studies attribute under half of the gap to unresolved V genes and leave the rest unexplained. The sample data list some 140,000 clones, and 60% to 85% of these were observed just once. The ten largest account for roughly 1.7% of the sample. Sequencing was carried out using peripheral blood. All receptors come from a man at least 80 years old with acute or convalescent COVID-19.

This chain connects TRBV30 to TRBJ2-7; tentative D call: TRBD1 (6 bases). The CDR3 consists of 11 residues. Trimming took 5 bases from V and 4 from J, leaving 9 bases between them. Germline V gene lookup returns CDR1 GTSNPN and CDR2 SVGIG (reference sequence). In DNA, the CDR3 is TGTGCCTGGGGGGACACATACGAGCAGTACTTC. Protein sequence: CAWGDTYEQYF.

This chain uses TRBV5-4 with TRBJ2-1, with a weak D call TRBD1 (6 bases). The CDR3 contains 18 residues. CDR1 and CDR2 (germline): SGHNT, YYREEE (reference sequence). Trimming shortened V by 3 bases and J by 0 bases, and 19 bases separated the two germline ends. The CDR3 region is CASSSARGGFSSYNEQFF. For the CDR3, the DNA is TGTGCCAGCAGCTCGGCCCGAGGGGGATTTAGCTCCTACAATGAGCAGTTCTTC.

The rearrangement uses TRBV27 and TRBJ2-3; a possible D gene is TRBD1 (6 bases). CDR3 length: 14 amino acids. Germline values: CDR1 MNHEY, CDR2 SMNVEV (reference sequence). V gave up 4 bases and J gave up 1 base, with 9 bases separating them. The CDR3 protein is CASSSRTGTDTQYF. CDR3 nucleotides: TGTGCCAGCAGTTCACGGACAGGCACAGATACGCAGTATTTT.

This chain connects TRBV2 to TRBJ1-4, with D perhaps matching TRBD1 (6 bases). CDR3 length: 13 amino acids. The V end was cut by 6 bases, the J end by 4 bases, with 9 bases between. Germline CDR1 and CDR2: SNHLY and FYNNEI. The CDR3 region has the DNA TGTGCCAGCAGGGACAGCCTTAATGAAAAACTGTTTTTT. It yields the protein CASRDSLNEKLFF.

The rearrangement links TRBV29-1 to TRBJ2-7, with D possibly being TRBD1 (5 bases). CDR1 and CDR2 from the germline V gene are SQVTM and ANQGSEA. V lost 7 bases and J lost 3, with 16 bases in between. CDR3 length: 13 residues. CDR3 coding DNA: TGCAGCGGAGATGACAGCGTGAACTACGAGCAGTACGTC. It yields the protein CSGDDSVNYEQYV.

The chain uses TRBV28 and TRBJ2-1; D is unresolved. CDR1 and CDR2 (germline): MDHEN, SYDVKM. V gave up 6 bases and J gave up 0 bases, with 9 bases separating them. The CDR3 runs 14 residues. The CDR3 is CASSLGLSYNEQFF. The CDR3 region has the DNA TGTGCCAGCAGCCTAGGCCTCTCCTACAATGAGCAGTTCTTC.

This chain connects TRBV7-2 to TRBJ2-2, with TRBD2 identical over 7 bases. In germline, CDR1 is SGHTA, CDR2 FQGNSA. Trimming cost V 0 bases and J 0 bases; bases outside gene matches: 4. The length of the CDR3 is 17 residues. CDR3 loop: CASSLAGLGPNTGELFF. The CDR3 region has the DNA TGTGCCAGCAGCTTAGCTGGACTAGGGCCGAACACCGGGGAGCTGTTTTTT.

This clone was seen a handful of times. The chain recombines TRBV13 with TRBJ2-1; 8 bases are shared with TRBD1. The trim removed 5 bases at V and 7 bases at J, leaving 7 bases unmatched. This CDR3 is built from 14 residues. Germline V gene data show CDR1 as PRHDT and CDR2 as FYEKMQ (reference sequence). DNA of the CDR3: TGTGCCAGCAGCCCCAGGGGGCGCGCGAATGAGCAGTTCTTC. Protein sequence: CASSPRGRANEQFF.

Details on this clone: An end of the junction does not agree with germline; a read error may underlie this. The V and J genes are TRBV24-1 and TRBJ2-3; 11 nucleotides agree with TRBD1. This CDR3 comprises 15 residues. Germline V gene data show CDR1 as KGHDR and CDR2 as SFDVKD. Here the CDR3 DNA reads TGTGCCTCCAGCCTTCCGGGACAGGGGGCAGATACGCAGTATTTT. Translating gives CASSLPGQGADTQYF.

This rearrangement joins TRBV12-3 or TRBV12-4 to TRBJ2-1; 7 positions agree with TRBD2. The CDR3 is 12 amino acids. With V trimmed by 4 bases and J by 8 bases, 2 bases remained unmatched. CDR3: CASSSGRYEQFF. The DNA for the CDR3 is TGTGCCAGCAGTTCCGGGAGGTATGAGCAGTTCTTC.

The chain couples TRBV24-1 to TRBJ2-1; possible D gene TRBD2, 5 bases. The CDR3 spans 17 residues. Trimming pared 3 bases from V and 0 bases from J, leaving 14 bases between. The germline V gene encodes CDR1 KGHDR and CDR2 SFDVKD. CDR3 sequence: CATSDPESGSSYNEQFF. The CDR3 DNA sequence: TGTGCCACCAGTGATCCAGAGTCGGGGAGCTCCTACAATGAGCAGTTCTTC.

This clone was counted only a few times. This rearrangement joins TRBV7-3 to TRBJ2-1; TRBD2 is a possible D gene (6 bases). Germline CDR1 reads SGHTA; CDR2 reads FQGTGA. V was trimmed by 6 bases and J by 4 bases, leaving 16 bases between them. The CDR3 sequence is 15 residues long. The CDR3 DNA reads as TGTGCCAGCAGTCAATCCGGGACTCAATACAATGAGCAGTTCTTC. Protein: CASSQSGTQYNEQFF.

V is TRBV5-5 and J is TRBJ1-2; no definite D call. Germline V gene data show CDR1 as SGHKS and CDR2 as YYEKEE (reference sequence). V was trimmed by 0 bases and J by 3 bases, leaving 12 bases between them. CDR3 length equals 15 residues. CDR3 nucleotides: TGTGCCAGCAGCTTGGCGGAGTCGGCGGACTATGGCTACACCTTC. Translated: CASSLAESADYGYTF. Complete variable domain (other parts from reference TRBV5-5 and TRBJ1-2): DAGVTQSPTHLIKTRGQQVTLRCSPISGHKSVSWYQQVLGQGPQFIFQYYEKEERGRGNFPDRFSARQFPNYSSELNVNALLLGDSALYLCASSLAESADYGYTFGSGTRLTVV.

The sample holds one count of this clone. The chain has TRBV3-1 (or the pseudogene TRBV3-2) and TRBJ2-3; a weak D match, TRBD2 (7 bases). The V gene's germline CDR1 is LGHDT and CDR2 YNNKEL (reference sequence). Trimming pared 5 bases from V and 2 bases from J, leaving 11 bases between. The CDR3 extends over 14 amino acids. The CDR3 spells CASSAGGPTDTQYF. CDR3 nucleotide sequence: TGTGCCAGCAGCGCCGGGGGGCCCACAGATACGCAGTATTTT.

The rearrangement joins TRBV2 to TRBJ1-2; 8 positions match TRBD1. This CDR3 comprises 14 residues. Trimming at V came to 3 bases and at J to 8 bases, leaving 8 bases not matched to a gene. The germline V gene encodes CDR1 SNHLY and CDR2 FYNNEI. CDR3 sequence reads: CASSEPDRVQGYTF. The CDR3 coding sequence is TGTGCCAGCAGTGAGCCGGACAGGGTACAGGGCTACACCTTC.

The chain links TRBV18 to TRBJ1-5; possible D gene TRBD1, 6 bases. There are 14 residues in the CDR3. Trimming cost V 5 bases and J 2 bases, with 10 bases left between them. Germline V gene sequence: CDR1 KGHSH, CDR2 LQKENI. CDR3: CASSGAGGNQPQHF. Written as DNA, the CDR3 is TGTGCCAGCTCAGGCGCAGGGGGCAATCAGCCCCAGCATTTT.

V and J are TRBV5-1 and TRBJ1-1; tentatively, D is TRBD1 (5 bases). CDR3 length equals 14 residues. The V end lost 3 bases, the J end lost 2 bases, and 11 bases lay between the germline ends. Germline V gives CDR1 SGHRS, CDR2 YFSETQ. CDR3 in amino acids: CASSYGAFNTEAFF. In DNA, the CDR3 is TGCGCCAGCAGCTATGGGGCCTTCAACACTGAAGCTTTCTTT.

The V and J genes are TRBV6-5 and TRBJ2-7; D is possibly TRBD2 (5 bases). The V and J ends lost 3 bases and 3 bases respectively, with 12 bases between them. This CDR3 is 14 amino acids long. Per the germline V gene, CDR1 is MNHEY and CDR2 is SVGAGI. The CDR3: CASSYSSGLYEQYF. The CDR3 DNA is TGTGCCAGCAGTTATTCATCCGGACTCTACGAGCAGTACTTC.

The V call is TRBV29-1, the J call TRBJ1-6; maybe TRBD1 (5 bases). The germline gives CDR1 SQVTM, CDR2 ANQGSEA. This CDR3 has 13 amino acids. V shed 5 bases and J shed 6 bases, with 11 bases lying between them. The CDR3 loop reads CSVQKTVNSPLHF. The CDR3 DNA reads TGCAGCGTTCAAAAGACAGTTAATTCACCCCTCCACTTT.

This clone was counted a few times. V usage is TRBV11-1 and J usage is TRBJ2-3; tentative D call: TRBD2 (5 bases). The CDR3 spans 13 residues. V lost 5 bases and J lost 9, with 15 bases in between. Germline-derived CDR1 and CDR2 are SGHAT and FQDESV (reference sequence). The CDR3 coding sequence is TGTGCCAGCAGCCAGTCGTCGGGGAACACGCAGTATTTT. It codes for CASSQSSGNTQYF.

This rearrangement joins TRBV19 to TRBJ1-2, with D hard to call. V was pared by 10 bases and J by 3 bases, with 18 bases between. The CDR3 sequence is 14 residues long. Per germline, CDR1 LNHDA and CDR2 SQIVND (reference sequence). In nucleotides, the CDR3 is TGTGCCACCGCCCAGGCCCCCGGGGACTATGGCTACACCTTC. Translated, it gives CATAQAPGDYGYTF.